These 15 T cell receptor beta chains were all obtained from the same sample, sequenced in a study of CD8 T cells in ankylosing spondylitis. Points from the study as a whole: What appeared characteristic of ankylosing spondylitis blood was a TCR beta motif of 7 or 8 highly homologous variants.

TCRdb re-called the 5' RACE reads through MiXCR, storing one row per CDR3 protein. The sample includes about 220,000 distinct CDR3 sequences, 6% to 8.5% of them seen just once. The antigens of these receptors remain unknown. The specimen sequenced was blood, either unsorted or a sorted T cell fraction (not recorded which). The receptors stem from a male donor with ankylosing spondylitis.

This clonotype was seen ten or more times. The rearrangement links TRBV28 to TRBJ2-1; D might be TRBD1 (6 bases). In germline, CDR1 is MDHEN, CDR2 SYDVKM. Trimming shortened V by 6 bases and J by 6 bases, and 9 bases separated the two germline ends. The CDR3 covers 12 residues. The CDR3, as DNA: TGTGCCAGCAGGCTACAGGGCAATGAGCAGTTCTTC. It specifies CASRLQGNEQFF. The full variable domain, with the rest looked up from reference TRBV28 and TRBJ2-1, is DVKVTQSSRYLVKRTGEKVFLECVQDMDHENMFWYRQDPGLGLRLIYFSYDVKMKEKGDIPEGYSVSREKKERFSLILESASTNQTSMYLCASRLQGNEQFFGPGTRLTVL.

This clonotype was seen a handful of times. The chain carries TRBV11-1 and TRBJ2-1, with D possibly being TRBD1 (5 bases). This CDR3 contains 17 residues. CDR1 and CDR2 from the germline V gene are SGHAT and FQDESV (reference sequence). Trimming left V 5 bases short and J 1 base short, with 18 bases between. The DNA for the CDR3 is TGTGCCAGCAGCATCGAAAGGACACGGACGTCCTACAATGAGCAGTTCTTC. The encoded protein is CASSIERTRTSYNEQFF.

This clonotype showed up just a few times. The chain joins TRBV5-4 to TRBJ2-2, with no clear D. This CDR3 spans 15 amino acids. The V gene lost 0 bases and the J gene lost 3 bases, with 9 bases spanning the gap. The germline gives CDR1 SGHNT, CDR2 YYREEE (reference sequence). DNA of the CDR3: TGTGCCAGCAGCTTGGACGGACCTCACACCGGGGAGCTGTTTTTT. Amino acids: CASSLDGPHTGELFF.

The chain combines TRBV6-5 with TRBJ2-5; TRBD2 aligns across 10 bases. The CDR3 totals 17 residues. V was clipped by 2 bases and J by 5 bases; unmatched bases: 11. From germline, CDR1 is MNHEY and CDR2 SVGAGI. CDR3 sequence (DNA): TGTGCCAGCAGTTACCGGGATACACTAGCGGGATTGGAGACCCAGTACTTC. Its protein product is CASSYRDTLAGLETQYF.

The CDR3 DNA follows: TGCGCCAGCAGCCAAGTGGTGGTAGCTGGGGCCCTCGATGAGCAGTTCTTC. It yields the protein CASSQVVVAGALDEQFF. The chain couples TRBV4-1 to TRBJ2-1, with a tentative D call TRBD1 (5 bases). This CDR3 contains 17 residues. The V end was cut by 1 base, the J end by 8 bases, with 21 bases between. CDR1 and CDR2 (germline): MGHRA, YSYEKL.

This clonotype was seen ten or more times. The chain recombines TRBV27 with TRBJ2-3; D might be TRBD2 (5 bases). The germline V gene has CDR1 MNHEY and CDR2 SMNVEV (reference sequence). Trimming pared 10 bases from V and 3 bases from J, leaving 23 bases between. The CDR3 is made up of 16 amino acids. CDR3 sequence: CATREFERPTTDTQYF. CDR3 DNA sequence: TGTGCCACACGAGAGTTCGAGCGGCCTACTACAGATACGCAGTATTTT.

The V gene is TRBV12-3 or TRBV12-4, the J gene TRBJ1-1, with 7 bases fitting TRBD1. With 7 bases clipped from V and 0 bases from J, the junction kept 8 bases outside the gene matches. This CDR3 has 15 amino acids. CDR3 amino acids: CASTDRERVNTEAFF. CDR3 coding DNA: TGTGCCAGCACAGACAGGGAACGGGTGAACACTGAAGCTTTCTTT.

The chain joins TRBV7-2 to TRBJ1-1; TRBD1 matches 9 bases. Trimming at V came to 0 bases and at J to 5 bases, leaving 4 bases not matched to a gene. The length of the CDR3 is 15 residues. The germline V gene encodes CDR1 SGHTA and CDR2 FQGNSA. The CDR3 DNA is TGTGCCAGCAGCTTAGCCACAGGGGGCAGGACTGAAGCTTTCTTT. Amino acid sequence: CASSLATGGRTEAFF.

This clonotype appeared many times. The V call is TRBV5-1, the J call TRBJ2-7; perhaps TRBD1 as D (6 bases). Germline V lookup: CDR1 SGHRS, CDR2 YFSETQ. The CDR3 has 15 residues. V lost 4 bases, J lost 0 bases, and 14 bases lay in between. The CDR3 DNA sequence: TGCGCCAGCAGCACTGGCAGGGGCAGCTCCTACGAGCAGTACTTC. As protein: CASSTGRGSSYEQYF.

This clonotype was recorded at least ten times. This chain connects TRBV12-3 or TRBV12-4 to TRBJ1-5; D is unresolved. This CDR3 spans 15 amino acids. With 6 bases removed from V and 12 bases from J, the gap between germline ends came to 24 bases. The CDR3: CASSSHGPSKALQHF. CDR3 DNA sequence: TGTGCCAGCAGCTCCCATGGACCGTCGAAGGCGCTCCAGCATTTT.

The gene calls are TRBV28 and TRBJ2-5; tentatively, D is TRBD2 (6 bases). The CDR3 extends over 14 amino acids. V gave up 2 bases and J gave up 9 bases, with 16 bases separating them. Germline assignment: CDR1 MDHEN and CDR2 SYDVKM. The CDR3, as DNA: TGTGCCAGCAGTTTAGCGGGATCACCAGGACCCCAGTACTTC. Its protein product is CASSLAGSPGPQYF.

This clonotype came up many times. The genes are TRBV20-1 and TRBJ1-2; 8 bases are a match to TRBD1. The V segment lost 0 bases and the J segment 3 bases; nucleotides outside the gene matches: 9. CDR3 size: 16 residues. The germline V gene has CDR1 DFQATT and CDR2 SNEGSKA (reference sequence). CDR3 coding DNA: TGCAGTGCTAGAGACTATTCGACAGGGGACTACTATGGCTACACCTTC. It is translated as CSARDYSTGDYYGYTF.

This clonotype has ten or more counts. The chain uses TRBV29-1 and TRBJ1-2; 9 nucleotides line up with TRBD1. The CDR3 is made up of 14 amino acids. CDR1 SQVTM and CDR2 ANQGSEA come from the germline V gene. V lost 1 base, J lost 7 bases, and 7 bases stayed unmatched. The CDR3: CSVEGNRGPGGYTF. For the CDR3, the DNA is TGCAGCGTTGAAGGGAACAGGGGGCCGGGTGGCTACACCTTC.

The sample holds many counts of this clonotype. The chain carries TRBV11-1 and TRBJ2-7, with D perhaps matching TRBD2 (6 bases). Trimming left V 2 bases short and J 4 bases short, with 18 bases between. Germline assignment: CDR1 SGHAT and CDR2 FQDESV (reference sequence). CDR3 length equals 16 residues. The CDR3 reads CASSLPYGGLGYEQYF. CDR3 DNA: TGTGCCAGCAGCTTACCCTACGGGGGTCTGGGGTACGAGCAGTACTTC.

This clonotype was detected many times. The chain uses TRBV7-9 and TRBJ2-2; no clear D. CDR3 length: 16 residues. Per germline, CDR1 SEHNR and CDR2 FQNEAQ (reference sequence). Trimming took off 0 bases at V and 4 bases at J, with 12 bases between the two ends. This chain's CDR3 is CASSLASYNGTGELFF. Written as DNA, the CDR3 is TGTGCCAGCAGCTTAGCGTCCTACAATGGCACCGGGGAGCTGTTTTTT.